This T cell receptor (beta chain) was recovered during a study of Ad26.COV2.S vaccination and SARS-CoV-2 variants. Treatment indicated: about 20 received Ad26.COV2.S at low or high dose, single or two shots; about 5 received placebo; per-sample allocation not given. Vaccine and placebo recipients were sampled on day 63 after the first injection. Based in Boston, the donor was an adult of 18-55 years. Germline V gene data show CDR1 as LGHNA and CDR2 as YNFKEQ. The length of the CDR3 is 16 residues. The junction had 7 bases not matched to a gene; V was cut back by 3 bases and J by 3 bases. Libraries were prepared by immunoSEQ multiplex PCR; TCRdb keeps only in-frame clonotypes and omits some of them. This sample has roughly 500,000 clones, with 85% to 90% found just once.

J is TRBJ2-2 and V is TRBV4-2, with 7 bases fitting TRBD2. This receptor was taken from a person aged 18-60 years who received the Ad26.COV2.S COVID-19 vaccine or a placebo. Here the sequenced sample was peripheral blood, taken in a trial of Ad26.COV2.S vaccine versus placebo. In nucleotides, the CDR3 is TGTGCCAGCAGCCAGACCGGGGGGTGGGACACCGGGGAGCTGTTTTTT. Translated, it gives CASSQTGGWDTGELFF.